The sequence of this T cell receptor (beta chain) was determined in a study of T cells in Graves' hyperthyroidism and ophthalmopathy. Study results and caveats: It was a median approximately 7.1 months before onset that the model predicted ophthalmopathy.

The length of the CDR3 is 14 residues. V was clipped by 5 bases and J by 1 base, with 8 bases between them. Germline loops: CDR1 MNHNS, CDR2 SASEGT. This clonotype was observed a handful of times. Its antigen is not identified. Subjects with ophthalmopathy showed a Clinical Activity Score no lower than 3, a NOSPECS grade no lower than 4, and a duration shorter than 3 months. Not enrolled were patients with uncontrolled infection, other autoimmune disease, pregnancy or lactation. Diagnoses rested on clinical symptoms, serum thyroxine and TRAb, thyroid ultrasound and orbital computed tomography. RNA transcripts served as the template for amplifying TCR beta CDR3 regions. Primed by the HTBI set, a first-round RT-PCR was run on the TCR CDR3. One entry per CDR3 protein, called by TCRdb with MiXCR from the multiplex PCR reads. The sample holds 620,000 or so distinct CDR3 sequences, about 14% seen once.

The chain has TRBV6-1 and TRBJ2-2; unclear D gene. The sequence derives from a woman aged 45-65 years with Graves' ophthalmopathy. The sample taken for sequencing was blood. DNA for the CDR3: TGTGCCAGCAGTACTAACAAGAACACCGGGGAGCTGTTTTTT. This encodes CASSTNKNTGELFF.